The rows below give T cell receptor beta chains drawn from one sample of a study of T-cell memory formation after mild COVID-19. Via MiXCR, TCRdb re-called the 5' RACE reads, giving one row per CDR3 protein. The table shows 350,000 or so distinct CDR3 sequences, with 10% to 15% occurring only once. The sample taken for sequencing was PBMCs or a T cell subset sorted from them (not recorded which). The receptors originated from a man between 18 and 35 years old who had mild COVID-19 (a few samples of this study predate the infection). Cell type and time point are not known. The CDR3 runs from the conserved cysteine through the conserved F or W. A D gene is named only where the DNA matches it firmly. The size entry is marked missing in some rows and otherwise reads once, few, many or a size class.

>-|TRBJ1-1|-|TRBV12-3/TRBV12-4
CASSLPGTSQVAFF
TGTGCCAGCAGTTTACCCGGGACCTCCCAGGTAGCTTTCTTT
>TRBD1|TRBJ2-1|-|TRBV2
CASIQDRGQYNEQFF
TGTGCCAGCATCCAGGACAGGGGGCAATACAATGAGCAGTTCTTC
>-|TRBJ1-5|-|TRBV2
CASCPGGSPRQPQHF
TGTGCCAGCTGCCCGGGGGGTTCGCCTCGCCAGCCCCAGCATTTT
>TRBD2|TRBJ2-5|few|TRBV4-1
CASSHPAGGFQETQYF
TGCGCCAGCAGCCACCCGGCGGGGGGGTTCCAAGAGACCCAGTACTTC
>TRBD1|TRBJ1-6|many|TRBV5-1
CASSVDRGHSPLHF
TGCGCCAGCAGCGTTGACAGGGGTCATTCACCCCTCCACTTT
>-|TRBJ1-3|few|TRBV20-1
CSARGGNTIYF
TGCAGTGCTAGGGGGGGAAACACCATATATTTT
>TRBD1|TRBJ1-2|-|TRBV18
CASSPGAGGNYGYTF
TGTGCCAGCTCACCTGGGGCAGGGGGCAACTATGGCTACACCTTC
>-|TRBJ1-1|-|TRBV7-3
CASSSLPWGGAVTEAFF
TGTGCCAGCAGCTCACTACCCTGGGGGGGGGCTGTCACTGAAGCTTTCTTT
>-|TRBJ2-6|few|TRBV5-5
CASSFADSGANVLTF
TGTGCCAGCAGCTTTGCGGACTCTGGGGCCAACGTCCTGACTTTC
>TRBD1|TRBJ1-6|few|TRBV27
CASSKTGSGASPLHF
TGTGCCAGCAGTAAGACAGGGTCGGGCGCATCACCCCTCCACTTT
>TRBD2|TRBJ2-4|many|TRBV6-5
CASRSRGGKNIQYF
TGTGCCAGCAGATCCCGGGGGGGGAAAAACATTCAGTACTTC
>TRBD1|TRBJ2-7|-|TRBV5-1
CASSPQIGTGIYEQYF
TGCGCCAGCAGCCCCCAGATCGGGACAGGGATCTACGAGCAGTACTTC
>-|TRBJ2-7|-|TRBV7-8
CASSQTAHEQYF
TGTGCCAGCAGCCAGACGGCGCACGAGCAGTACTTC
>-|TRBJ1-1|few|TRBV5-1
CASSPFGGTNTEAFF
TGCGCCAGCAGCCCCTTTGGGGGCACGAACACTGAAGCTTTCTTT
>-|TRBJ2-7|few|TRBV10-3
CAISNPGQAYEQYF
TGTGCCATCAGTAACCCCGGCCAGGCTTACGAGCAGTACTTC
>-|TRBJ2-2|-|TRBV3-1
CASSQNRNTGELFF
TGTGCCAGCAGCCAGAACAGGAACACCGGGGAGCTGTTTTTT
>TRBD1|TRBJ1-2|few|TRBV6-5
CASGRTGPGVRGYTF
TGTGCCAGCGGCCGGACAGGCCCGGGGGTTCGGGGCTACACCTTC
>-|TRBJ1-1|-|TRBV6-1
CASSGWNTEAFF
TGTGCCAGCAGTGGTTGGAACACTGAAGCTTTCTTT
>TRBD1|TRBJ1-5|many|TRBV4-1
CASSRTQGNQPQHF
TGCGCCAGCAGCCGCACACAGGGGAACCAGCCCCAGCATTTT
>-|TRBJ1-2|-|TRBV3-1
CASSQGNRYYGYTF
TGTGCCAGCAGCCAAGGGAATAGGTACTATGGCTACACCTTC
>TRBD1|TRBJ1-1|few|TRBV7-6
CASSPTQTGRDTEAFF
TGTGCCAGCAGCCCGACCCAGACAGGGAGGGACACTGAAGCTTTCTTT
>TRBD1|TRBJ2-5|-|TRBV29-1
CSVRGPQETQYF
TGCAGCGTTAGGGGGCCTCAAGAGACCCAGTACTTC
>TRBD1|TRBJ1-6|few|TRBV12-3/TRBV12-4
CASSSRTGGYSPLHF
TGTGCCAGCAGTTCTAGGACAGGGGGATACTCACCCCTCCACTTT
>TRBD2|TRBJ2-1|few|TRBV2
CASTREGNEQFF
TGTGCCAGCACCAGGGAGGGGAATGAGCAGTTCTTC
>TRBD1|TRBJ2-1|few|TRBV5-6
CASSSQPGQGFYNEQFF
TGTGCCAGCAGCTCGCAGCCGGGACAGGGGTTCTACAATGAGCAGTTCTTC
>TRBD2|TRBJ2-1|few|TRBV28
CASSSDGLVYEQFF
TGTGCCAGCAGTTCGGATGGACTAGTCTATGAGCAGTTCTTC
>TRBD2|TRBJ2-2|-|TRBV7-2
CASSRSGAGELFF
TGTGCCAGCAGCCGGAGCGGGGCCGGGGAGCTGTTTTTT
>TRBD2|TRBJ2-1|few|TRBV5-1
CASSWGLASIEQFF
TGCGCCAGCAGCTGGGGACTAGCGTCGATTGAGCAGTTCTTC
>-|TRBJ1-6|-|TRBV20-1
CSAIGSTNSPLHF
TGCAGTGCTATAGGGTCCACTAATTCACCCCTCCACTTT
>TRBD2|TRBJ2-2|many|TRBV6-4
CASSRLAGDTGELFF
TGTGCCAGCAGCCGACTAGCGGGGGACACCGGGGAGCTGTTTTTT
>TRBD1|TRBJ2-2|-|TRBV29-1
CSGAGTVGTGELFF
TGCAGCGGGGCCGGGACAGTCGGGACCGGGGAGCTGTTTTTT
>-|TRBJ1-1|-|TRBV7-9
CASSLFGILNTEAFF
TGTGCCAGCAGCTTATTCGGGATACTGAACACTGAAGCTTTCTTT
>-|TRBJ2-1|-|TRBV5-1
CASSLRRGAYSEQFF
TGCGCCAGCAGCTTGAGACGGGGTGCGTACAGTGAGCAGTTCTTC
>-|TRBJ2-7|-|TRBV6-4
CASRPVGSYEQYF
TGTGCCAGCAGACCGGTGGGGTCCTACGAGCAGTACTTC
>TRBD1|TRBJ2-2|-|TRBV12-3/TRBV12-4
CASSEQGTAGELFF
TGTGCCAGCAGTGAACAGGGGACCGCCGGGGAGCTGTTTTTT
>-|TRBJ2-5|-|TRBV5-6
CASSLQAGWKTQYF
TGTGCCAGCAGCTTACAAGCCGGGTGGAAGACCCAGTACTTC
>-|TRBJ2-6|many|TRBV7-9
CASSSGPGANVLTF
TGTGCCAGCAGTTCAGGGCCAGGGGCCAACGTCCTGACTTTC